One and the same sample provided the 26 T cell receptor beta chains below, sequenced in a study of cytomegalovirus exposure and HLA in healthy donors. A multiplex PCR was run with 60 Vbeta primers and 13 Jbeta primers. Libraries were prepared by immunoSEQ multiplex PCR; TCRdb keeps only in-frame clonotypes and omits some of them. Found here are some 86,000 clones, 67% of them singletons; the top ten hold roughly 2%. Sequencing was carried out using PBMCs. Receptor source: a man younger than 45 in good health and CMV-seronegative.

This rearrangement joins TRBV7-8 to TRBJ1-2; possible D gene TRBD1, 5 bases. From germline, CDR1 is SGHVS and CDR2 FQNEAQ. The CDR3 runs 14 residues. V lost 7 bases, J lost 6 bases, and 18 bases lay in between. Here the CDR3 reads CASTEFTQENGYTF. Written as DNA, the CDR3 is TGTGCCAGCACCGAATTTACACAGGAAAATGGCTACACCTTC.

The chain recombines TRBV7-9 with TRBJ2-1, with a possible D match to TRBD1 (6 bases). The CDR3 is 13 residues long. Germline CDR1 SEHNR, CDR2 FQNEAQ (reference sequence). CDR3 loop: CATQQGTVHEQFF. DNA for the CDR3: TGTGCTACCCAACAGGGAACGGTCCATGAGCAGTTCTTC.

DNA of the CDR3: TGTGCCAGCAGTGATCCCTCGTTAACTAATGAGCAGTTCTTC. Its translation: CASSDPSLTNEQFF. The chain has TRBV25-1 and TRBJ2-1; no definite D call. The CDR3 is made up of 14 amino acids. Looked up from germline, CDR1 is MGHDK and CDR2 is SYGVNS. V lost 3 bases and J 7 bases, leaving 13 bases between the germline ends.

V usage is TRBV6-5 and J usage is TRBJ2-1; D perhaps matches TRBD1 (5 bases). CDR1 is MNHEY, CDR2 SVGAGI, per germline. Trimming took off 8 bases at V and 0 bases at J, with 11 bases between the two ends. The CDR3 loop spans 14 amino acids. The CDR3 DNA reads as TGTGCCAGCGGACACAACCGCTCCTACAATGAGCAGTTCTTC. Amino acids: CASGHNRSYNEQFF.

CDR3 loop: CASSLYLTEAFF. CDR3 bases: TGTGCCAGCAGCCTATATTTGACTGAAGCTTTCTTT. This chain links TRBV5-6 with TRBJ1-1, with D unclear. Germline V CDR1 and CDR2: SGHDT, YYEEEE. The CDR3 extends over 12 amino acids. Trimming removed 4 bases at V and 5 bases at J, with 9 bases between.

The chain uses TRBV5-6 and TRBJ2-1; 8 bases match TRBD2. The CDR3 extends over 15 amino acids. V lost 0 bases, J lost 4 bases, and 3 bases stayed unmatched. CDR1 is SGHDT, CDR2 YYEEEE, per germline. Written as DNA, the CDR3 is TGTGCCAGCAGCTTGGGGCGCGGGAGGTACAATGAGCAGTTCTTC. Translation gives CASSLGRGRYNEQFF.

V usage is TRBV4-2 and J usage is TRBJ2-5; 8 bases are shared with TRBD1. The CDR3 totals 16 residues. The germline gives CDR1 LGHNA, CDR2 YNFKEQ. The V segment lost 5 bases and the J segment 4 bases; nucleotides outside the gene matches: 12. The CDR3 protein is CASSSLDRGAIETQYF. The CDR3 bases are TGTGCCAGCAGCAGCCTTGACAGGGGCGCGATAGAGACCCAGTACTTC.

The chain carries TRBV30 and TRBJ2-2; tentatively, D is TRBD2 (5 bases). V gave up 0 bases and J gave up 6 bases, with 8 bases separating them. CDR1 is GTSNPN and CDR2 is SVGIG in the germline V gene (reference sequence). This CDR3 has 13 residues. The CDR3 coding sequence is TGTGCCTGGAGTGTGGGAGTCCCCGGGGAGCTGTTTTTT. Its translation: CAWSVGVPGELFF. The full variable domain, completed using reference TRBV30 and TRBJ2-2, is SQTIHQWPATLVQPVGSPLSLECTVEGTSNPNLYWYRQAAGRGLQLLFYSVGIGQISSEVPQNLSASRPQDRQFILSSKKLLLSDSGFYLCAWSVGVPGELFFGEGSRLTVL.

This clone was counted only a few times. The V and J genes are TRBV4-1 and TRBJ2-7; 7 positions match TRBD1. The CDR3 consists of 16 residues. J gave up 2 bases and V 1 base, and 8 bases lay outside the gene matches. Germline V gene lookup returns CDR1 MGHRA and CDR2 YSYEKL. CDR3 loop: CASSQGTGADPYEQYF. CDR3 bases: TGCGCCAGCAGCCAAGGGACAGGCGCGGACCCCTACGAGCAGTACTTC.

The chain recombines TRBV9 with TRBJ2-3; 9 nucleotides match TRBD2. Germline trimming cut 6 bases from V and 7 bases from J; bases unmatched to any gene: 6. This CDR3 is 13 amino acids long. Germline V gene sequence: CDR1 SGDLS, CDR2 YYNGEE. The CDR3 region has the DNA TGTGCCAGCACTAGCGGGAATGATAATACGCAGTATTTT. The encoded protein is CASTSGNDNTQYF. Based on the CDR3 plus reference TRBV9 and TRBJ2-3, the full variable domain is DSGVTQTPKHLITATGQRVTLRCSPRSGDLSVYWYQQSLDQGLQFLIQYYNGEERAKGNILERFSAQQFPDLHSELNLSSLELGDSALYFCASTSGNDNTQYFGPGTRLTVL.

The table lists this clone with a few counts. The chain is built from TRBV4-1 and TRBJ2-1; D may be TRBD2 (6 bases). Trimming pared 0 bases from V and 1 base from J, leaving 10 bases between. In germline, CDR1 is MGHRA, CDR2 YSYEKL. This CDR3 comprises 16 residues. This chain's CDR3 is CASSQDSGQSYNEQFF. CDR3 DNA: TGCGCCAGCAGCCAAGATAGCGGACAATCCTACAATGAGCAGTTCTTC.

This CDR3 is CASSFPGTRDDIQYF. In DNA, the CDR3 is TGTGCCAGCAGCTTCCCCGGGACACGAGACGACATTCAGTACTTC. The chain carries TRBV5-4 and TRBJ2-4, with TRBD1 as a possible D gene (6 bases). Germline lookup yields CDR1 SGHNT and CDR2 YYREEE (reference sequence). The CDR3 runs 15 residues. V was cut by 2 bases and J by 8 bases, with 17 bases left in between.

The chain combines TRBV29-1 with TRBJ2-1, with D perhaps matching TRBD2 (5 bases). Germline V lookup: CDR1 SQVTM, CDR2 ANQGSEA. V shed 6 bases and J shed 14 bases, with 14 bases lying between them. This CDR3 contains 10 residues. In nucleotides, the CDR3 is TGCAGCGTCCTTGACTATTATGAGTTCTTC. This gives the protein CSVLDYYEFF.

V and J are TRBV6-5 and TRBJ1-5, with D unresolved. Germline V gives CDR1 MNHEY, CDR2 SVGAGI. V gave up 5 bases and J gave up 3 bases, with 8 bases separating them. CDR3 length: 13 amino acids. The CDR3 DNA reads as TGTGCCAGCAGTCCACTACTCAATCAGCCCCAGCATTTT. It encodes CASSPLLNQPQHF.

This chain joins TRBV5-4 and TRBJ1-1; the D gene is possibly TRBD1 (6 bases). The CDR3 spans 13 residues. V was shortened by 4 bases and J by 2 bases, with 9 bases between the two germline ends. Germline CDR1 reads SGHNT; CDR2 reads YYREEE (reference sequence). CDR3 in amino acids: CASSKQGNTEAFF. As DNA, the CDR3 is TGTGCCAGCAGCAAACAGGGAAACACTGAAGCTTTCTTT.

The chain employs TRBV27 and TRBJ1-5, with 9 bases lining up with TRBD1. Germline CDR1 is MNHEY and CDR2 is SMNVEV (reference sequence). The CDR3 is 16 residues long. Trimming took 6 bases from V and 5 from J; bases not matched to a gene: 11. The CDR3 is CASRDRGQPGDQPQHF. The CDR3 nucleotides read TGTGCCAGCAGGGACAGGGGACAACCAGGGGATCAGCCCCAGCATTTT.

The chain links TRBV9 to TRBJ2-7; 9 bases fit TRBD2. Trimming took 0 bases from V and 2 from J; bases not matched to a gene: 9. The CDR3 covers 17 residues. Germline CDR1 and CDR2: SGDLS and YYNGEE. Here the CDR3 DNA reads TGTGCCAGCAGCGTAGATGGCGGGGGGGCTAACCCCTACGAGCAGTACTTC. It translates to CASSVDGGGANPYEQYF.

The chain employs TRBV18 and TRBJ2-1; D is ambiguous. There are 15 residues in the CDR3. V dropped 3 bases and J dropped 5 bases, with 14 bases sitting between them. Germline values: CDR1 KGHSH, CDR2 LQKENI. This chain's CDR3 is CASSPPSFTNNEQFF. In DNA form, the CDR3 reads TGTGCCAGCTCACCCCCTTCTTTTACAAACAATGAGCAGTTCTTC.

The chain uses TRBV5-1 and TRBJ2-5; D is perhaps TRBD1 (5 bases). V dropped 4 bases and J dropped 2 bases, with 9 bases sitting between them. In germline, CDR1 is SGHRS, CDR2 YFSETQ. This CDR3 has 13 residues. In DNA form, the CDR3 reads TGCGCCAGCAGCCAGGGAACACAAGAGACCCAGTACTTC. This codes for CASSQGTQETQYF.

The chain combines TRBV6-1 with TRBJ1-1; maybe TRBD1 (5 bases). The CDR3 covers 14 residues. V gave up 3 bases and J gave up 0 bases, with 8 bases separating them. CDR1 is MNHNS and CDR2 is SASEGT in the germline V gene. The CDR3 region is CASSESTVNTEAFF. CDR3 DNA sequence: TGTGCCAGCAGTGAGTCGACAGTGAACACTGAAGCTTTCTTT.

V is TRBV6-5 and J is TRBJ2-7, with D possibly being TRBD2 (5 bases). Trimming left V 2 bases short and J 2 bases short, with 7 bases between. Germline lookup yields CDR1 MNHEY and CDR2 SVGAGI. The CDR3 is 13 residues long. For the CDR3, the DNA is TGTGCCAGCAGTTACGGACTCACCTACGAGCAGTACTTC. This gives the protein CASSYGLTYEQYF.

This clone was picked up a small number of times. The V call is TRBV7-9, the J call TRBJ1-1; possible D gene TRBD1, 5 bases. Germline values: CDR1 SEHNR, CDR2 FQNEAQ (reference sequence). With 3 bases removed from V and 2 bases from J, the gap between germline ends came to 13 bases. The CDR3 is 15 amino acids. The CDR3 protein is CASSFLGLGNTEAFF. The CDR3 DNA is TGTGCCAGCAGCTTTTTGGGACTCGGAAACACTGAAGCTTTCTTT.

This clone was counted a few times. V gene TRBV6-6 combines with J gene TRBJ1-6; TRBD1 aligns across 8 bases. The CDR3 covers 16 residues. V was clipped by 2 bases and J by 7 bases; unmatched bases: 7. Per germline, CDR1 MNHNY and CDR2 SVGAGI (reference sequence). This chain's CDR3 is CASSYNQGARNSPLHF. CDR3 DNA: TGTGCCAGCAGTTACAATCAGGGGGCTAGGAATTCACCCCTCCACTTT.

The chain couples TRBV29-1 to TRBJ2-5, with a possible D match to TRBD1 (6 bases). V dropped 5 bases and J dropped 5 bases, with 15 bases sitting between them. The CDR3 length is 13 residues. Per germline, CDR1 SQVTM and CDR2 ANQGSEA. CDR3 bases: TGCAGCGTTACACAGGGTATACGGGAGACCCAGTACTTC. Its translation: CSVTQGIRETQYF.

The genes are TRBV5-4 and TRBJ2-1; D may be TRBD1 (6 bases). The germline V and J ends were trimmed by 6 bases and 9 bases, with 13 bases remaining between them. This CDR3 contains 12 residues. From germline, CDR1 is SGHNT and CDR2 YYREEE (reference sequence). This CDR3 reads CASTEGVAEQFF. CDR3 bases: TGTGCCAGCACCGAGGGGGTGGCTGAGCAGTTCTTC.

J is TRBJ1-2 and V is TRBV5-4, with D perhaps matching TRBD1 (5 bases). The germline CDR1 and CDR2 sequences are SGHNT and YYREEE (reference sequence). Between the trimmed V and J ends, which lost 4 bases and 4 bases, there was a span of 17 bases. The CDR3 extends over 15 amino acids. The CDR3 coding sequence is TGTGCCAGCAGCGCCGTCGGGGGGTTCGTCTATGGCTACACCTTC. Amino acids: CASSAVGGFVYGYTF.